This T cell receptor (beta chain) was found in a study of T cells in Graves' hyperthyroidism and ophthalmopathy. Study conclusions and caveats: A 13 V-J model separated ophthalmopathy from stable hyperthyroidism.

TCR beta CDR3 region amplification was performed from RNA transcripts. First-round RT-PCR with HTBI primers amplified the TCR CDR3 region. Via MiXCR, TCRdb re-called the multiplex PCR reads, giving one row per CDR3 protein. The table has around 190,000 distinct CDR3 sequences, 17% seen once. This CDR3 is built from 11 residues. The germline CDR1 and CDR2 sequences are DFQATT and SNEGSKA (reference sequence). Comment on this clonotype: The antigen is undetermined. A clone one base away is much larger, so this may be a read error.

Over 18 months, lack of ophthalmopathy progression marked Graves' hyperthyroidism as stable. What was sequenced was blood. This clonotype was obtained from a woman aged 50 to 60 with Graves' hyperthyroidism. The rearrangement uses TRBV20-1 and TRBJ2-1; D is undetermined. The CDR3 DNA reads TGCAGTGCTAGGTCGCCCTATGAGCAGCTCTTC. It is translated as CSARSPYEQLF.